This TCR beta chain was recovered during a study of regulatory T cells in long-lasting Graves disease. As regards this clonotype: The antigen remains unidentified.

Trimming stripped 6 bases from V and 5 bases from J, with 10 bases between. Per the germline V gene, CDR1 is MNHNS and CDR2 is SASEGT. This CDR3 spans 13 amino acids. The TCR beta library used iRepertoire HTBI primers with Arm-PCR amplification of CDR3. MiXCR, run by TCRdb on the multiplex PCR reads, gives a single entry per CDR3 protein. This table holds roughly 450,000 distinct CDR3 sequences, about 20% found once. This sample's time point: persistent/refractory GD, antithyroid drugs over 5 years with positive TRAb. The TCR library was made from RNA extracted from PBMCs. The diagnosis of Graves' disease used American Thyroid Association guidelines. Patients of an endocrinology department in Xi'an, China, were included. Findings of the study overall: A greater number of public clonotypes (2,741) was shared by persistent patients than by new patients (about 960). Patients with persistent disease showed a bias toward TRBV28, TRBJ1-2 and TRBJ2-5.

This TCR was sampled from a female donor with Graves disease. The specimen comprised peripheral blood mononuclear cells (PBMCs), sampled when the disease was refractory, from a patient treated with antithyroid drugs. This rearrangement joins TRBV6-1 to TRBJ2-2; a possible D gene is TRBD1 (6 bases). CDR3 sequence: CASRGARTGELFF. CDR3 bases: TGTGCCAGCAGGGGGGCCCGAACCGGGGAGCTGTTTTTT.